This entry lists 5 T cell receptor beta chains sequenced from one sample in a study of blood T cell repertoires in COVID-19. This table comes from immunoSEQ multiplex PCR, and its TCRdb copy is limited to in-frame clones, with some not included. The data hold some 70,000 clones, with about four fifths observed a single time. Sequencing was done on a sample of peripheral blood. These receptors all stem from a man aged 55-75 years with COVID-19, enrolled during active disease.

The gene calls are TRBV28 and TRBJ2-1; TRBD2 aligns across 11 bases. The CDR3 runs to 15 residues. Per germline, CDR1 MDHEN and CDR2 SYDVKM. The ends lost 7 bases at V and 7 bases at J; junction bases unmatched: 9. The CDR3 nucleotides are TGTGCCAGCACTGATAGCGGGGGGGCTGGAAATGAGCAGTTCTTC. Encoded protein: CASTDSGGAGNEQFF. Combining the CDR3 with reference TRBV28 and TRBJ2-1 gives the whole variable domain DVKVTQSSRYLVKRTGEKVFLECVQDMDHENMFWYRQDPGLGLRLIYFSYDVKMKEKGDIPEGYSVSREKKERFSLILESASTNQTSMYLCASTDSGGAGNEQFFGPGTRLTVL.

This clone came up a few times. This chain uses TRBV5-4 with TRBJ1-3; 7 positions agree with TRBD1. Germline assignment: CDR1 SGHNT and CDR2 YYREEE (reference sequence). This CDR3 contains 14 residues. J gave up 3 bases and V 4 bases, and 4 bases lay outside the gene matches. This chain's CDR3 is CASSPGTVGNTIYF. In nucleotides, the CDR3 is TGTGCCAGCAGCCCCGGGACAGTTGGAAACACCATATATTTT.

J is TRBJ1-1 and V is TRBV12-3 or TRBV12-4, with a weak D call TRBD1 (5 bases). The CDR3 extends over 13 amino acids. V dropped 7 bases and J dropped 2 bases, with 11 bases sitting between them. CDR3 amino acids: CASTAGHNTEAFF. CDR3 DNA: TGTGCCAGCACCGCTGGACATAACACTGAAGCTTTCTTT.

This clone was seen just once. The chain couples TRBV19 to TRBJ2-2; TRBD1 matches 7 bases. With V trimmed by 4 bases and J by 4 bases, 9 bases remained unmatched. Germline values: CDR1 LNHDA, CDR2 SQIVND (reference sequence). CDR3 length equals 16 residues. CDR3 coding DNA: TGTGCCAGTAGTAAATTCGGGACAGCAGTCACCGGGGAGCTGTTTTTT. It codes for CASSKFGTAVTGELFF.

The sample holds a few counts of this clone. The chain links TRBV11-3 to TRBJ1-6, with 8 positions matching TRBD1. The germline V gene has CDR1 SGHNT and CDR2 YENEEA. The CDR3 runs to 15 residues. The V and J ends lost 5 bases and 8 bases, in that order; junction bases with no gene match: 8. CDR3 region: CASSQRTGRYSPLHF. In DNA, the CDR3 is TGTGCCAGCAGCCAGAGGACAGGGAGGTATTCACCCCTCCACTTT.